The clone carrying this T cell receptor beta chain was recorded a few times. These data come from a study of blood T cell repertoires in COVID-19. The germline CDR1 and CDR2 sequences are ENHRY and SYGVKD. This CDR3 contains 12 residues. V dropped 4 bases and J dropped 6 bases, with 10 bases sitting between them. In the original workflow: Estimates of nucleated cell counts were drawn from the amplification of reference gene primers. TCRdb's table, derived via immunoSEQ multiplex PCR, lists solely in-frame clones and lacks some. The V and J calls and clone size come from that table; D and trimming were worked out from the DNA. Here the sample spans more than 250,000 clones, approximately 90% being singletons.

The specimen was PBMCs or T cells enriched from blood (not recorded which). The chain links TRBV10-3 to TRBJ2-7; D gene uncertain. The receptor comes from a middle-aged woman with acute COVID-19. CDR3 residues: CAISVLLREQYF. The DNA for the CDR3 is TGTGCCATCAGTGTCTTACTACGCGAGCAGTACTTC.